A single sample gave rise to the 29 T cell receptor beta chains below, sequenced in a study of cytomegalovirus exposure and HLA in healthy donors. In the PCR, 60 Vbeta and 13 Jbeta primers were used. The assay was immunoSEQ multiplex PCR, and TCRdb's table has in-frame clones only and misses some. In the table there are 250,000 or so clones, around 90% of which are singletons. The sequenced material came from PBMCs. The receptors were sampled from a girl aged 2-10 years in good health and CMV-seronegative.

This rearrangement joins TRBV7-8 to TRBJ2-7; D remains unclear. V lost 5 bases and J 4 bases, leaving 9 bases between the germline ends. CDR1 is SGHVS, CDR2 FQNEAQ, per germline. There are 12 residues in the CDR3. CDR3 sequence: CASSPRVYEQYF. The CDR3 nucleotides read TGTGCCAGCAGCCCCCGGGTTTACGAGCAGTACTTC.

The rearrangement links TRBV25-1 to TRBJ2-5; 10 bases line up with TRBD1. The J call may be in error: the DNA end matches TRBJ2-7 better. The germline CDR1 and CDR2 sequences are MGHDK and SYGVNS. The CDR3 runs 15 residues. CDR3 DNA sequence: TGTGCCAGCAGTGTACCGGGACAGGGGCCCTTCGAGCAGTACTTC. It translates to CASSVPGQGPFEQYF.

This chain connects TRBV28 to TRBJ1-4; D perhaps matches TRBD1 (6 bases). Between the trimmed V and J ends, which lost 2 bases and 8 bases, there was a span of 9 bases. The germline gives CDR1 MDHEN, CDR2 SYDVKM. The CDR3 contains 13 residues. CDR3 loop: CASSLQGLEKLFF. CDR3 DNA: TGTGCCAGCAGTTTACAGGGGCTGGAAAAACTGTTTTTT.

This clone has just one count. V gene TRBV2 combines with J gene TRBJ1-1; D is unresolved. The length of the CDR3 is 15 residues. The germline V and J ends were trimmed by 2 bases and 7 bases, with 17 bases remaining between them. Germline V CDR1 and CDR2: SNHLY, FYNNEI. The CDR3 DNA reads as TGTGCCAGCAGTGAAACCTTAGGAGGAGGGATTGAAGCTTTCTTT. It codes for CASSETLGGGIEAFF.

The chain joins TRBV5-3 to TRBJ1-4; TRBD1 might be the D (6 bases). TRBV5-3 is an open reading frame, and its role is uncertain. V dropped 1 base and J dropped 3 bases, with 7 bases sitting between them. This CDR3 comprises 14 residues. The CDR3 sequence is CARSLKGANEKLFF. CDR3 in DNA: TGTGCCAGAAGCTTGAAGGGGGCTAATGAAAAACTGTTTTTT.

This chain uses TRBV9 with TRBJ2-7; the D gene is possibly TRBD2 (6 bases). The CDR3 is 15 residues long. The V end was cut by 0 bases, the J end by 0 bases, with 10 bases between. CDR1 SGDLS and CDR2 YYNGEE come from the germline V gene. The CDR3 loop reads CASSVGAGLSYEQYF. CDR3 sequence (DNA): TGTGCCAGCAGCGTAGGGGCGGGACTCTCCTACGAGCAGTACTTC.

This chain joins TRBV27 and TRBJ2-3; TRBD2 is a possible D gene (6 bases). This CDR3 contains 16 residues. Germline CDR1 and CDR2: MNHEY and SMNVEV (reference sequence). Trimming took 3 bases from V and 0 from J, leaving 13 bases between them. The CDR3 reads CASSFRKRVSTDTQYF. As DNA, the CDR3 is TGTGCCAGCAGTTTCCGAAAGCGGGTGAGCACAGATACGCAGTATTTT.

The DNA of the CDR3 is TGTGCCAGTAGCCACGGACAGCTGAACACTGAAGCTTTCTTT. Translation gives CASSHGQLNTEAFF. This sequence joins TRBV19 and TRBJ1-1; D possibly corresponds to TRBD1 (6 bases). Trimming shortened V by 6 bases and J by 0 bases, and 11 bases separated the two germline ends. This CDR3 is 14 amino acids long. From germline, CDR1 is LNHDA and CDR2 SQIVND (reference sequence).

The V call is TRBV5-6, the J call TRBJ2-3, with TRBD2 matching 12 bases. CDR3 length: 16 residues. The germline V gene has CDR1 SGHDT and CDR2 YYEEEE. The V and J ends lost 0 bases and 5 bases, in that order; junction bases with no gene match: 4. CDR3 protein: CASSLVPSGRVDTQYF. The CDR3 coding sequence is TGTGCCAGCAGCTTGGTTCCTAGCGGGAGGGTAGATACGCAGTATTTT.

The V call is TRBV9, the J call TRBJ2-2; D perhaps matches TRBD2 (7 bases). Per germline, CDR1 SGDLS and CDR2 YYNGEE. The CDR3 sequence is 13 residues long. Trimming left V 7 bases short and J 2 bases short, with 9 bases between. The CDR3 nucleotides read TGTGCCAGCGGGGGGGCCAACACCGGGGAGCTGTTTTTT. Residues: CASGGANTGELFF.

Here the CDR3 DNA reads TGTGCCAGCAGCCGTAGACAGGTGGGATATAGCAATCAGCCCCAGCATTTT. This codes for CASSRRQVGYSNQPQHF. This sequence joins TRBV11-2 and TRBJ1-5; weak D call: TRBD1 (6 bases). The CDR3 length is 17 residues. Germline loops: CDR1 SGHAT, CDR2 FQNNGV. Deletions cut 5 bases from V and 0 bases from J, with 17 bases between. Full variable domain (outside the CDR3, taken from reference TRBV11-2 and TRBJ1-5): EAGVAQSPRYKIIEKRQSVAFWCNPISGHATLYWYQQILGQGPKLLIQFQNNGVVDDSQLPKDRFSAERLKGVDSTLKIQPAKLEDSAVYLCASSRRQVGYSNQPQHFGDGTRLSIL.

The rearrangement uses TRBV4-2 and TRBJ2-3; TRBD2 might be the D (6 bases). This CDR3 is built from 17 residues. V lost 3 bases, J lost 0 bases, and 16 bases lay in between. Germline V lookup: CDR1 LGHNA, CDR2 YNFKEQ. The chain's CDR3 is CASSQVLARSSTDTQYF. The CDR3 DNA is TGTGCCAGCAGCCAGGTACTAGCTCGGTCTAGCACAGATACGCAGTATTTT.

In this sample, this clone turned up once. V gene TRBV30 combines with J gene TRBJ2-5; no firm D call. Trimming removed 1 base from V and 3 bases from J, with 9 bases in between. This CDR3 has 13 residues. From germline, CDR1 is GTSNPN and CDR2 SVGIG (reference sequence). CDR3 sequence reads: CAWSGARKETQYF. CDR3 in DNA: TGTGCCTGGAGTGGCGCGAGGAAAGAGACCCAGTACTTC.

This clone came up once. J is TRBJ2-1 and V is TRBV6-4; D call uncertain. Between the trimmed V and J ends, which lost 3 bases and 0 bases, there was a span of 9 bases. This CDR3 is built from 15 residues. The germline gives CDR1 MRHNA, CDR2 SNTAGT. The CDR3 reads CASSEHDGSYNEQFF. In DNA form, the CDR3 reads TGTGCCAGCAGTGAACACGATGGCTCCTACAATGAGCAGTTCTTC.

This chain connects TRBV2 to TRBJ2-5; possibly TRBD2 for D (6 bases). Germline V gene lookup returns CDR1 SNHLY and CDR2 FYNNEI. With 7 bases removed from V and 1 base from J, the gap between germline ends came to 10 bases. CDR3 length: 13 amino acids. CDR3 bases: TGTGCCAGCAACTTGCGGGGCCAAGAGACCCAGTACTTC. Its protein is CASNLRGQETQYF. The whole variable domain, filled in from reference TRBV2 and TRBJ2-5, reads EPEVTQTPSHQVTQMGQEVILRCVPISNHLYFYWYRQILGQKVEFLVSFYNNEISEKSEIFDDQFSVERPDGSNFTLKIRSTKLEDSAMYFCASNLRGQETQYFGPGTRLLVL.

For the CDR3, the DNA is TGTGCCAGCAGTTTTGGGGGCCTCAATGAGCAGTTCTTC. Amino acids: CASSFGGLNEQFF. The gene calls are TRBV27 and TRBJ2-1, with D perhaps matching TRBD1 (6 bases). Germline V gene data show CDR1 as MNHEY and CDR2 as SMNVEV (reference sequence). The CDR3 contains 13 residues. Trimming pared 3 bases from V and 6 bases from J, leaving 9 bases between.

The table lists this clone with a few counts. The V call is TRBV28, the J call TRBJ2-7; D unclear. Trimming cost V 5 bases and J 2 bases, with 4 bases left between them. The CDR3 extends over 11 amino acids. Per germline, CDR1 MDHEN and CDR2 SYDVKM. CDR3 protein: CASSLTYEQYF. CDR3 in DNA: TGTGCCAGCAGTCTTACCTACGAGCAGTACTTC.

The CDR3 loop reads CASSELAGASEQFF. In DNA, the CDR3 is TGTGCCAGCAGTGAACTAGCGGGAGCTTCTGAGCAGTTCTTC. The V and J genes are TRBV6-1 and TRBJ2-1; 10 positions match TRBD2. Trimming took 2 bases from V and 9 from J; bases not matched to a gene: 4. The CDR3 runs to 14 residues. The germline V gene encodes CDR1 MNHNS and CDR2 SASEGT.

CDR3 nucleotides: TGTGCCAGCATTCCACAGGGGGCGCTTTCCTACGAGCAGTACTTC. This translates into CASIPQGALSYEQYF. The chain employs TRBV6-1 and TRBJ2-7; TRBD1 agrees at 9 bases. Germline V gene sequence: CDR1 MNHNS, CDR2 SASEGT. There are 15 residues in the CDR3. After removal of 7 bases from V and 1 base from J, the junction contained 8 bases not matched to a gene.

The rearrangement uses TRBV6-5 and TRBJ1-2, with a weak D call TRBD1 (6 bases). The V end lost 7 bases, the J end lost 4 bases, and 19 bases lay between the germline ends. Germline assignment: CDR1 MNHEY and CDR2 SVGAGI. The CDR3 has 15 amino acids. The CDR3, as DNA: TGTGCCAGCATCGCCGAACAGGGCGGCCTCTATGGCTACACCTTC. Translating it yields CASIAEQGGLYGYTF.

This chain connects TRBV4-1 to TRBJ2-7; TRBD1 matches at 7 bases. CDR3 length: 16 amino acids. Germline assignment: CDR1 MGHRA and CDR2 YSYEKL. Trimming cost V 0 bases and J 3 bases; bases outside gene matches: 8. CDR3: CASSQDERQGFYEQYF. The CDR3 DNA follows: TGCGCCAGCAGCCAAGATGAGAGACAGGGATTCTACGAGCAGTACTTC.

The V and J genes are TRBV19 and TRBJ2-5; D is possibly TRBD1 (6 bases). This CDR3 comprises 13 residues. V lost 5 bases, J lost 4 bases, and 11 bases lay in between. Germline assignment: CDR1 LNHDA and CDR2 SQIVND (reference sequence). The CDR3 loop reads CASSDTGRETQYF. CDR3 nucleotide sequence: TGTGCCAGTAGTGACACAGGGCGAGAGACCCAGTACTTC. The full variable domain, in which reference TRBV19 and TRBJ2-5 provide the parts outside the CDR3, is DGGITQSPKYLFRKEGQNVTLSCEQNLNHDAMYWYRQDPGQGLRLIYYSQIVNDFQKGDIAEGYSVSREKKESFPLTVTSAQKNPTAFYLCASSDTGRETQYFGPGTRLLVL.

DNA of the CDR3: TGTGCCAGCAGCGACAAAAGCATACGCTACGAGCAGTACTTC. This codes for CASSDKSIRYEQYF. The V gene is TRBV6-5, the J gene TRBJ2-7; D is unresolved. The V and J ends lost 6 bases and 3 bases respectively, with 15 bases between them. This CDR3 has 14 amino acids. Germline CDR1 is MNHEY and CDR2 is SVGAGI.

The chain is built from TRBV29-1 and TRBJ2-3, with D perhaps matching TRBD2 (6 bases). This CDR3 has 14 residues. V was cut by 4 bases and J by 1 base, with 12 bases left in between. Germline values: CDR1 SQVTM, CDR2 ANQGSEA. CDR3 in amino acids: CSVVTPSGTDTQYF. For the CDR3, the DNA is TGCAGCGTTGTAACGCCTAGCGGCACAGATACGCAGTATTTT.

This chain connects TRBV5-1 to TRBJ2-7, with a possible D match to TRBD1 (6 bases). In germline, CDR1 is SGHRS, CDR2 YFSETQ. Trimming removed 4 bases at V and 5 bases at J, with 22 bases between. The CDR3 is made up of 16 amino acids. CDR3 sequence: CASSPDRIPPWDEQYF. The CDR3 region has the DNA TGCGCCAGCAGCCCAGACAGGATTCCCCCTTGGGACGAGCAGTACTTC.

The chain uses TRBV9 and TRBJ2-5, with 14 bases aligning to TRBD2. Germline loops: CDR1 SGDLS, CDR2 YYNGEE. The CDR3 is 15 residues long. With V trimmed by 3 bases and J by 5 bases, 3 bases remained unmatched. CDR3: CASSGTSGGMETQYF. CDR3 bases: TGTGCCAGCAGCGGGACTAGCGGGGGGATGGAGACCCAGTACTTC.

The genes are TRBV5-1 and TRBJ2-4; TRBD1 matches 7 bases. The germline gives CDR1 SGHRS, CDR2 YFSETQ. This CDR3 is built from 16 residues. Germline trimming cut 4 bases from V and 3 bases from J; bases unmatched to any gene: 10. The CDR3 sequence: CASSVGTDTVKNIQYF. CDR3 sequence (DNA): TGCGCCAGCAGCGTTGGGACAGACACAGTCAAAAACATTCAGTACTTC.

The chain links TRBV9 to TRBJ1-1; weak D call: TRBD1 (6 bases). Germline-derived CDR1 and CDR2 are SGDLS and YYNGEE. The CDR3 loop spans 14 amino acids. The V and J ends lost 0 bases and 8 bases respectively, with 14 bases between them. The CDR3 loop is CASSVESTGLEAFF. CDR3 bases: TGTGCCAGCAGCGTAGAATCCACAGGGTTGGAAGCTTTCTTT.

The chain has TRBV2 and TRBJ2-7; 7 nucleotides agree with TRBD2. V shed 1 base and J 3 bases; nucleotides not matched to a gene: 3. Germline V CDR1 and CDR2: SNHLY, FYNNEI. The CDR3 extends over 14 amino acids. CDR3 in amino acids: CASSEGSGVYEQYF. CDR3 nucleotide sequence: TGTGCCAGCAGTGAAGGAAGCGGGGTCTACGAGCAGTACTTC.